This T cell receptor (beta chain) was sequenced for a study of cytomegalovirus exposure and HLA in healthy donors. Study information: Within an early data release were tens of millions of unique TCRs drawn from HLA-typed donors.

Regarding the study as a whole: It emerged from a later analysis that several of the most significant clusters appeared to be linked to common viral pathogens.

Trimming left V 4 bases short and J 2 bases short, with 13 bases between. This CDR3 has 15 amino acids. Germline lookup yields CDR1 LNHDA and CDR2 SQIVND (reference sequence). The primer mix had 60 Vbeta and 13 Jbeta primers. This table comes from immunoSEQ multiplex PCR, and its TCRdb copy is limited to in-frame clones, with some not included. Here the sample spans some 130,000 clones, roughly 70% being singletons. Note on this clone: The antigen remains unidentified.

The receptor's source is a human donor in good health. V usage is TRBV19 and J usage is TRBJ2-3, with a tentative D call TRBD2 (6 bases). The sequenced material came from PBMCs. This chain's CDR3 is CASSTPTRNTDTQYF. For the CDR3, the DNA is TGTGCCAGTAGTACCCCGACTAGAAACACAGATACGCAGTATTTT.